This TCR beta chain was profiled in a study of shared clonotypes between healthy human individuals. Naive CD8 cells were CD45RO-negative, positively selected for CCR7, excluding terminally differentiated effector memory CD45RA+ cells. Study-wide results and limits: Richness estimates generally favored naive over memory subsets. Lower generation probabilities were found for non-shared clonotypes than for those shared by all four donors. Several donors held approximately 4.5% of naive CD4 clonotypes in common.

Measured with immunoSEQ multiplex PCR; TCRdb has only the in-frame clones, and not every one. The sample has around 2.1 million clones; 93% are singletons. CDR1 and CDR2 from the germline V gene are LGHNA and YSLEER. After removal of 0 bases from V and 3 bases from J, the junction contained 13 bases not matched to a gene. The CDR3 extends over 18 amino acids. Details on this clone: Its cognate antigen is unknown.

The chain carries TRBV4-3 and TRBJ2-5; 7 bases are shared with TRBD2. This receptor was taken from a man aged 18 to 30 in good health. Some clones in this sample may be carry-over from other donors' samples. Material: naive CD8+ T cells from PBMCs. CDR3 nucleotide sequence: TGCGCCAGCAGCCAAGATCCCCCGCATCTGACTAGCAAAGAGACCCAGTACTTC. It translates to CASSQDPPHLTSKETQYF.